This entry concerns a single T cell receptor beta chain. It has no known antigen specificity. Per-nucleotide qualities are absent, and no much larger clonotype sits a single base away. What this sample's treatment or condition label stands for: allogeneic hematopoietic cell transplantation with graft depleted of TCRalphabeta T cells and CD19 B cells. Transplant recipients were children who received TCRalphabeta/CD19-depleted allogeneic hematopoietic cell grafts. These data are taken from a study of T-cell reconstitution after alpha-beta-depleted transplantation in children (dated by TCRdb to the mid-2010s). For context, the study as a whole: Using TCR repertoire profiling, the study followed T-cell immune reconstitution in a quantitative way in children after TCRalphabeta/CD19-depleted allogeneic hematopoietic cell transplantation.

The method was PCR. The sequencer listed for this sample is Illumina HiSeq 2500. Molecular barcoding was employed in the preparation of TCR libraries, with unique molecular identifiers being used to normalize TCRbeta repertoire quantification. The raw public reads went through TCRdb reprocessing: fastp at Q25, MiXCR clone calling, in-frame beta chains kept. Entries are consolidated by CDR3 protein sequence, retaining the most common genes and DNA. A total of roughly 490,000 distinct CDR3 sequences appear in this sample, 11% of them only once. 12% to 15% of the sample rests with the top ten. Study-wide conclusions, independent of this receptor: About two months after transplant, the apparently early recovery of alphabetaT-cell counts reportedly depended on just several hundred clones that had expanded rapidly and came from non-depleted graft cells. In some patients, the high TCRbeta diversity seen at day 60 was put down to recipient T cells and intrathymic progenitors that had survived conditioning. Over subsequent months, a decline in hyperexpanded clone frequencies was noted, and after one year, T-cell counts and TCRbeta diversity were mostly ascribed to newly produced T cells.

The germline V gene encodes CDR1 SGHRS and CDR2 YFSETQ. V lost 2 bases and J lost 2 bases, and the count of bases not matched to a germline gene is 2. The CDR3 measures 15 amino acids from cysteine to phenylalanine. The DNA shown is the 45-base CDR3, in frame from base 1. The sample in question was PBMCs, mostly from graft donor cells, obtained 180 days after TCRalphabeta/CD19-depleted stem cell transplant. This sequence was found in a female patient aged 2-15 years who had a stem cell transplant for aplastic anemia, so the T cells may come from the graft donor. Recombination joined TRBV5-1 with TRBJ2-2, and 8 junction bases match TRBD2. The nucleotide sequence is given as TGCGCCAGCAGCTTAGCGGGAGACAACACCGGGGAGCTGTTTTTT. It is translated as CASSLAGDNTGELFF.